What follows are 10 T cell receptor beta chains derived from one specimen sequenced in a study of patients and donors after allogeneic stem cell transplantation. TCRdb re-derived calls from the RT-PCR reads in MiXCR, one entry per CDR3 protein. The data show some 150,000 distinct CDR3 sequences, 30% to 45% seen once. The specimen sequenced was blood, either unsorted or a sorted T cell fraction (not recorded which). Source of these receptors: a human donor who was either an allogeneic HSCT recipient or a stem cell or donor lymphocyte infusion donor (not recorded which). It is not recorded whose cells these are; they may come from a transplant donor.

The V call is TRBV2, the J call TRBJ2-3, with 11 nucleotides matching TRBD2. The length of the CDR3 is 17 residues. Germline V CDR1 and CDR2: SNHLY, FYNNEI. The V gene end was trimmed by 3 bases and the J gene end by 0 bases; junction bases not matched to a gene: 5. The CDR3 coding sequence is TGTGCCAGCAGTGACGCCCGACTAGCGGGGAGCACAGATACGCAGTATTTT. It specifies CASSDARLAGSTDTQYF.

This clonotype turned up a few times. This chain links TRBV12-3 or TRBV12-4 with TRBJ1-5; D is undetermined. V was trimmed by 4 bases and J by 4 bases, leaving 2 bases between them. The CDR3 sequence is 11 residues long. The CDR3 here is CASSYNQPQHF. The CDR3 bases are TGTGCCAGCAGTTATAATCAGCCCCAGCATTTT.

The chain carries TRBV4-3 and TRBJ1-5, with a weak D call TRBD1 (5 bases). The CDR3 has 17 amino acids. Germline-derived CDR1 and CDR2 are LGHNA and YSLEER. V shed 0 bases and J shed 4 bases, with 16 bases lying between them. The CDR3 reads CASSQDIATVHNQPQHF. The CDR3 DNA follows: TGCGCCAGCAGCCAAGACATCGCGACAGTGCATAATCAGCCCCAGCATTTT.

This clonotype was counted a few times. This CDR3 fails to terminate in the conserved phenylalanine or tryptophan, so it likely reflects a read error. Because the CDR3's place on the DNA is in doubt, the DNA is left out and the CDR3 is given as listed by TCRdb. The chain joins TRBV28 to TRBJ1-2; TRBD1, as called in the table, went unchecked against the DNA. Looked up from germline, CDR1 is MDHEN and CDR2 is SYDVKM. A total of 11 residues make up the CDR3, ends included. The CDR3 region is CATSDGMPPSI.

This chain uses TRBV12-3 or TRBV12-4 with TRBJ2-3; TRBD1 matches at 9 bases. With V trimmed by 6 bases and J by 3 bases, 7 bases remained unmatched. CDR3 size: 15 residues. The CDR3 bases are TGTGCCAGCAGCCGAAACAGGGGGCCAACAGATACGCAGTATTTT. It specifies CASSRNRGPTDTQYF.

This clonotype occurred a few times. J is TRBJ1-1 and V is TRBV6-5; no clear D gene. The CDR3 totals 14 residues. Trimming removed 6 bases at V and 4 bases at J, with 15 bases between. Germline V CDR1 and CDR2: MNHEY, SVGAGI. The DNA for the CDR3 is TGTGCCAGCAGACCCCTGGGGTCCGCCACTGAAGCTTTCTTT. This translates into CASRPLGSATEAFF.

This clonotype was counted between two and nine times. The V and J genes are TRBV5-1 and TRBJ2-1; no clear D. Germline assignment: CDR1 SGHRS and CDR2 YFSETQ. The CDR3 spans 15 residues. Between the trimmed V and J ends, which lost 0 bases and 0 bases, there was a span of 7 bases. CDR3 loop: CASSLDGSSYNEQFF. The CDR3 DNA follows: TGCGCCAGCAGCTTGGACGGAAGCTCCTACAATGAGCAGTTCTTC.

This clonotype was seen more than once but under ten times. The rearrangement links TRBV10-3 to TRBJ1-6; weak D call: TRBD1 (6 bases). Germline V gene lookup returns CDR1 ENHRY and CDR2 SYGVKD. V shed 6 bases and J shed 8 bases, with 14 bases lying between them. The length of the CDR3 is 14 residues. CDR3 DNA: TGTGCCATCAGCGCGGGGGCCGGGGATTCACCCCTCCACTTT. Protein: CAISAGAGDSPLHF.

This clonotype has only a few counts. The chain has TRBV20-1 and TRBJ1-5; 10 nucleotides agree with TRBD1. Germline-derived CDR1 and CDR2 are DFQATT and SNEGSKA (reference sequence). J lost 6 bases, V lost 1 base, and 6 bases had no gene match. The CDR3 sequence is 15 residues long. CDR3 in amino acids: CSARAGTGEFQPQHF. As DNA, the CDR3 is TGCAGTGCTAGAGCCGGGACAGGGGAGTTTCAGCCCCAGCATTTT.

This clonotype was counted only a few times. V is TRBV5-5 and J is TRBJ2-7, with 8 bases that match TRBD1. CDR1 is SGHKS, CDR2 YYEKEE, per germline (reference sequence). There are 15 residues in the CDR3. Losses at the gene ends were 4 bases for V and 7 bases for J; bases not matched to a gene: 13. CDR3 sequence reads: CASSLSTGDLGEQYF. The CDR3 DNA sequence: TGTGCCAGCAGCCTGTCGACAGGGGATTTGGGGGAGCAGTACTTC.